This T cell receptor (beta chain) was obtained from a study of cytomegalovirus exposure and HLA in healthy donors. Study-level findings and limits: Under in vitro conditions, a few CMV-associated chains were confirmed as specific for CMV antigens. In a later analysis, across HLA loci, associated TCR counts were highest for DRB1, lowest for HLA-C.

PCR amplification relied on 60 Vbeta primers (plus 13 Jbeta primers). Measured with immunoSEQ multiplex PCR; TCRdb has only the in-frame clones, and not every one. This sample has roughly 63,000 clones, with roughly 74% found just once. As concerns this clone: Its antigen is as yet unknown. A read error may account for a junction end that differs from germline.

The length of the CDR3 is 14 residues. From germline, CDR1 is SEHNR and CDR2 FQNEAQ (reference sequence). The sequenced sample was PBMCs. This clonotype was sampled from a woman aged 35 to 49 in good health and CMV-seropositive. The rearrangement uses TRBV7-9 and TRBJ1-4; D gene ambiguous. In DNA form, the CDR3 reads TGTTCCAGCAGCTTAGAGGCAGGAAATGAAAAACTGTTTTTT. This encodes CSSSLEAGNEKLFF.